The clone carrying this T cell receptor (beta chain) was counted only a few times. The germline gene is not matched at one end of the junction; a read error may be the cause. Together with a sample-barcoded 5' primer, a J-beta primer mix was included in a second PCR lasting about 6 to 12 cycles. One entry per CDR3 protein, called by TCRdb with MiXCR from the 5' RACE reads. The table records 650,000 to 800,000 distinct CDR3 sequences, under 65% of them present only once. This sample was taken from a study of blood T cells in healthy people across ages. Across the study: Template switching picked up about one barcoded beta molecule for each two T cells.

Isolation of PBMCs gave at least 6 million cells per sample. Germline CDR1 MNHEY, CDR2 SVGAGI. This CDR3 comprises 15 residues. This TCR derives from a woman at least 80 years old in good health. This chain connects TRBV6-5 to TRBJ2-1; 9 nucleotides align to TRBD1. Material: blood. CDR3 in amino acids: CASGYSTGGFNEQFF. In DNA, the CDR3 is TGTGCCAGCGGTTACTCGACAGGGGGATTCAATGAGCAGTTCTTC.